One sample yielded the 20 T cell receptor beta chains listed below, sequenced in a study of cytomegalovirus exposure and HLA in healthy donors (dated by TCRdb to about 2017). The library was built by means of the immunoSEQ multiplex PCR assay. A mixture of 60 forward primers for TCR Vbeta segments and 13 reverse primers for TCR Jbeta segments was used in the multiplex PCR. The source is immuneACCESS, and TCRdb retained only in-frame sequences with V and J called. Part of the clones is not carried over; for the studies checked, unresolved V genes explain less than half of this, and the remainder is unexplained. The sample data list 85,000 to 100,000 clones, and 79% of these were observed just once. 3.5% to 4% of the sample is taken by the ten largest. The sequencing input was PBMCs. These receptor sequences come from a woman between 35 and 50 years old in good health and CMV-seronegative.

The chain uses TRBV11-2 and TRBJ2-5; unclear D gene. Trimming left V 6 bases short and J 4 bases short, with 6 bases between. The CDR3 is 11 residues long. The germline V gene has CDR1 SGHAT and CDR2 FQNNGV. The CDR3 reads CASSPRETQYF. CDR3 bases: TGTGCCAGCAGTCCTCGAGAGACCCAGTACTTC.

V and J are TRBV9 and TRBJ1-5; D unclear. This CDR3 is 18 amino acids long. V was trimmed by 4 bases and J by 4 bases, leaving 24 bases between them. Germline loops: CDR1 SGDLS, CDR2 YYNGEE. The CDR3 bases are TGTGCCAGCAGCCCTCCCGACATCGCCCCGGGGTGGAATCAGCCCCAGCATTTT. Amino acids: CASSPPDIAPGWNQPQHF.

The chain recombines TRBV7-8 with TRBJ2-7; 7 nucleotides agree with TRBD1. Trimming removed 10 bases from V and 2 bases from J; junction bases left unmatched: 5. This CDR3 spans 12 amino acids. The germline CDR1 and CDR2 sequences are SGHVS and FQNEAQ. In DNA form, the CDR3 reads TGTGCCACCGGGGACAGCACCTACGAGCAGTACTTC. Its translation is CATGDSTYEQYF.

The J gene is TRBJ2-7, the V gene TRBV13, with D possibly being TRBD2 (5 bases). The length of the CDR3 is 14 residues. V dropped 6 bases and J dropped 6 bases, with 18 bases sitting between them. The germline V gene has CDR1 PRHDT and CDR2 FYEKMQ (reference sequence). The CDR3 reads CASSSPGETGEQYF. As DNA, the CDR3 is TGTGCCAGCAGTTCCCCCGGGGAAACGGGCGAGCAGTACTTC.

The gene calls are TRBV5-1 and TRBJ2-2; the match to TRBD1 covers 9 bases. The CDR3 is 14 residues long. V was clipped by 9 bases and J by 4 bases; unmatched bases: 7. The germline gives CDR1 SGHRS, CDR2 YFSETQ. This chain's CDR3 is CATTGTGITGELFF. The CDR3 nucleotides read TGCGCCACCACCGGGACAGGGATCACCGGGGAGCTGTTTTTT.

The rearrangement joins TRBV19 to TRBJ2-7, with D maybe TRBD1 (5 bases). The V end was cut by 4 bases, the J end by 3 bases, with 19 bases between. The germline V gene has CDR1 LNHDA and CDR2 SQIVND (reference sequence). The CDR3 length is 16 residues. CDR3 in DNA: TGTGCCAGTAGTACCCAGGGTCATGACACCCGCTACGAGCAGTACTTC. This codes for CASSTQGHDTRYEQYF. Using reference TRBV19 and TRBJ2-7 for the parts outside the CDR3, the full variable domain is DGGITQSPKYLFRKEGQNVTLSCEQNLNHDAMYWYRQDPGQGLRLIYYSQIVNDFQKGDIAEGYSVSREKKESFPLTVTSAQKNPTAFYLCASSTQGHDTRYEQYFGPGTRLTVT.

The chain recombines TRBV6-6 with TRBJ1-2, with D unresolved. Germline CDR1 and CDR2: MNHNY and SVGAGI (reference sequence). V was shortened by 0 bases and J by 4 bases, with 9 bases between the two germline ends. This CDR3 has 14 amino acids. CDR3 sequence (DNA): TGTGCCAGCAGTTACTCGGTGGAGGGCTATGGCTACACCTTC. Translating gives CASSYSVEGYGYTF.

The V and J genes are TRBV7-9 and TRBJ2-1; 9 bases match TRBD1. CDR1 SEHNR and CDR2 FQNEAQ come from the germline V gene (reference sequence). Unmatched junction bases numbered 12, after V lost 4 bases and J lost 14 bases. There are 14 residues in the CDR3. This CDR3 is CASSSLPGQGIKFF. In nucleotides, the CDR3 is TGTGCCAGCAGCTCCTTGCCGGGACAGGGTATAAAGTTCTTC. The full variable domain, its missing parts supplied by reference TRBV7-9 and TRBJ2-1, is DTGVSQNPRHKITKRGQNVTFRCDPISEHNRLYWYRQTLGQGPEFLTYFQNEAQLEKSRLLSDRFSAERPKGSFSTLEIQRTEQGDSAMYLCASSSLPGQGIKFFGPGTRLTVL.

The V gene is TRBV28, the J gene TRBJ1-5; D perhaps matches TRBD1 (5 bases). This CDR3 spans 15 amino acids. Looked up from germline, CDR1 is MDHEN and CDR2 is SYDVKM. V lost 3 bases, J lost 4 bases, and 13 bases lay in between. The chain's CDR3 is CASSFQGRWNQPQHF. In DNA form, the CDR3 reads TGTGCCAGCAGTTTTCAGGGAAGGTGGAATCAGCCCCAGCATTTT.

This clone came up once. The V and J genes are TRBV28 and TRBJ1-1; D is perhaps TRBD1 (6 bases). The CDR3 consists of 15 residues. Germline CDR1 MDHEN, CDR2 SYDVKM. The V end was cut by 6 bases, the J end by 0 bases, with 14 bases between. CDR3 residues: CASRAYRAMNTEAFF. The CDR3 DNA is TGTGCCAGCAGGGCATACAGGGCTATGAACACTGAAGCTTTCTTT.

The gene calls are TRBV19 and TRBJ1-4, with D unclear. Germline CDR1 LNHDA, CDR2 SQIVND (reference sequence). Trimming pared 8 bases from V and 2 bases from J, leaving 15 bases between. This CDR3 spans 15 amino acids. CDR3 residues: CASRRGVVTNEKLFF. Written as DNA, the CDR3 is TGTGCCAGTCGGCGGGGTGTAGTGACTAATGAAAAACTGTTTTTT.

The chain has TRBV6-1 and TRBJ2-5, with D possibly TRBD2 on 6 matching bases. Germline V gene lookup returns CDR1 MNHNS and CDR2 SASEGT. V lost 6 bases, J lost 3 bases, and 11 bases lay in between. This CDR3 is built from 13 residues. For the CDR3, the DNA is TGTGCCAGCAGGGGGGGACCTGAAGAGACCCAGTACTTC. This codes for CASRGGPEETQYF.

The genes are TRBV5-1 and TRBJ2-1; tentatively, D is TRBD1 (6 bases). This CDR3 is built from 15 residues. The ends were cut back, 3 bases at V and 3 bases at J, with 13 bases in the middle. The V gene's germline CDR1 is SGHRS and CDR2 YFSETQ. CDR3: CASSYLTGNYNEQFF. The CDR3 nucleotides are TGCGCCAGCAGCTACCTTACAGGGAACTACAATGAGCAGTTCTTC.

The chain uses TRBV30 and TRBJ1-6; D possibly corresponds to TRBD1 (6 bases). Trimming stripped 0 bases from V and 18 bases from J, with 12 bases between. The germline CDR1 and CDR2 sequences are GTSNPN and SVGIG (reference sequence). CDR3 size: 11 residues. The DNA of the CDR3 is TGTGCCTGGAGTGTTACAGGGAGTCCCCACTTT. This codes for CAWSVTGSPHF. The full variable domain, with the rest looked up from reference TRBV30 and TRBJ1-6, is SQTIHQWPATLVQPVGSPLSLECTVEGTSNPNLYWYRQAAGRGLQLLFYSVGIGQISSEVPQNLSASRPQDRQFILSSKKLLLSDSGFYLCAWSVTGSPHFGNGTRLTVT.

The V call is TRBV4-2, the J call TRBJ1-3; D is ambiguous. CDR1 and CDR2 from the germline V gene are LGHNA and YNFKEQ. Trimming shortened V by 0 bases and J by 2 bases, and 5 bases separated the two germline ends. The CDR3 covers 14 residues. CDR3 sequence: CASSQETAGNTIYF. The CDR3 nucleotides are TGTGCCAGCAGCCAAGAAACAGCTGGAAACACCATATATTTT.

The J gene is TRBJ2-5, the V gene TRBV5-1, with 7 nucleotides matching TRBD1. Germline V gene sequence: CDR1 SGHRS, CDR2 YFSETQ. The CDR3 has 16 amino acids. V gave up 5 bases and J gave up 1 base; unmatched junction bases: 11. CDR3 sequence: CASRSRLGQPQETQYF. The CDR3 DNA is TGCGCCAGCAGGTCTCGCCTGGGACAGCCCCAAGAGACCCAGTACTTC.

The V call is TRBV4-3, the J call TRBJ2-1; D is undetermined. This CDR3 comprises 11 residues. Trimming stripped 3 bases from V and 10 bases from J, with 7 bases between. CDR1 and CDR2 from the germline V gene are LGHNA and YSLEER. DNA for the CDR3: TGCGCCAGCAGCCAGCAGACAGAGCAGTTCTTC. Protein product: CASSQQTEQFF.

V and J are TRBV5-1 and TRBJ2-6; D is unresolved. The CDR3 is 16 amino acids. V shed 4 bases and J shed 2 bases, with 13 bases lying between them. Germline V CDR1 and CDR2: SGHRS, YFSETQ. As DNA, the CDR3 is TGCGCCAGCAGCGCTGGCCGTGTCACTGGGGCCAACGTCCTGACTTTC. Translated, it gives CASSAGRVTGANVLTF.

The V call is TRBV27, the J call TRBJ1-2; 7 bases are a match to TRBD1. The junction had 3 bases not matched to a gene; V was cut back by 8 bases and J by 3 bases. This CDR3 contains 12 residues. CDR1 and CDR2 (germline): MNHEY, SMNVEV (reference sequence). The CDR3: CASRQGDYGYTF. The DNA of the CDR3 is TGTGCCAGCCGACAGGGAGACTATGGCTACACCTTC.

The V and J genes are TRBV10-3 and TRBJ1-6; no clear D. V lost 10 bases, J lost 5 bases, and 12 bases lay in between. The CDR3 spans 13 residues. Germline CDR1 is ENHRY and CDR2 is SYGVKD. The CDR3 DNA reads as TGTGCCACCTCGGATGACAATAATTCACCCCTCCACTTT. Amino acid sequence: CATSDDNNSPLHF.